Here is one T cell receptor (beta chain) with its context. This clone is a singleton in its sample. Its antigen is currently not known. The input lacks base qualities; no much larger clone sits a single base away. This sample is drawn from a study of control samples from healthy donors and cancer patients (dated by TCRdb to about 2020). Here V drops 3 bases and J drops 1 base, and the junction holds 7 bases not matched to any gene. For CDR1 and CDR2, the germline V gene lists SGHTA and FQGNSA. Counted from cysteine to phenylalanine, this CDR3 has 16 amino acids. Only CDR3 DNA is held: 48 bases, read in frame from base 1. The library was produced with the immunoSEQ multiplex PCR assay. Entries here come from immuneACCESS through TCRdb and include only in-frame sequences with V and J called. Some clones fail to appear in such tables; in the studies checked, an unresolved V gene covers under half of the shortfall, and the cause of the remainder is unknown. This sample lists more than 100,000 clones; roughly 92% were detected once. Less than 9% of the sample rests with the top ten.

The chain is made from TRBV7-2 and TRBJ2-3, with TRBD1 identical over 7 junction bases. This receptor was taken from a young woman in good health. The source material was blood. Here is the DNA: TGTGCCAGCAGCTTCAGGGGGACGGAGGGCACAGATACGCAGTATTTT. This gives the protein CASSFRGTEGTDTQYF.